Listed below are T cell receptor beta chains from one sample, sequenced in a study of sequential checkpoint blockade in melanoma. Data came from immunoSEQ multiplex PCR; TCRdb stores just in-frame clones and leaves some out. Among more than 1,500 clones listed, 20% to 25% were seen once. This material consisted of tumor tissue (inferred from file names), taken from a patient given nivolumab and ipilimumab in sequence. Receptor source: a human donor with melanoma. CDR3s include the opening cysteine and the closing phenylalanine or tryptophan. Each record gives: J gene, V gene, CDR3 protein.

J gene: TRBJ2-7
V gene: TRBV11-3
CDR3 protein: CASSRDRGFSVEQYF

J gene: TRBJ2-7
V gene: TRBV30
CDR3 protein: CAWSRWGLYEQYF

J gene: TRBJ2-2
V gene: TRBV19
CDR3 protein: CASSILFLGTTANTGELFF

J gene: TRBJ2-1
V gene: TRBV28
CDR3 protein: CASSSYVYGNEQFF

J gene: TRBJ2-5
V gene: TRBV30
CDR3 protein: CAWSVLPLQVRGETQYF

J gene: TRBJ2-7
V gene: TRBV28
CDR3 protein: CASSSFLGRADHEQYF

J gene: TRBJ2-3
V gene: TRBV11-3
CDR3 protein: CASSPRLAGSTDTQYF

J gene: TRBJ2-6
V gene: TRBV28
CDR3 protein: CASSSGVVTGANVLTF

J gene: TRBJ2-1
V gene: TRBV11-3
CDR3 protein: CASSSGTSENNEQFF

J gene: TRBJ1-3
V gene: TRBV29-1
CDR3 protein: CSVAGGGNTIYF

J gene: TRBJ2-2
V gene: TRBV10-1
CDR3 protein: CASSAGLVVGELFF

J gene: TRBJ2-4
V gene: TRBV19
CDR3 protein: CASSISAGLNIQYF

J gene: TRBJ1-1
V gene: TRBV6-8
CDR3 protein: CAIRSRTNTEAFF

J gene: TRBJ1-3
V gene: TRBV28
CDR3 protein: CASSPHPNAGGRGNTIYF

J gene: TRBJ1-1
V gene: TRBV28
CDR3 protein: CASSLTRGGRAEAFF

J gene: TRBJ1-2
V gene: TRBV7-1
CDR3 protein: CASSSGQGDAPRF